This is a list of T cell receptor beta chains from one sample in a study of T cell changes during pregnancy in multiple sclerosis. Some clones are missing from TCRdb's copy, which holds only in-frame ones; the method was immunoSEQ multiplex PCR. The table records around 69,000 clones, just over 90% of them present only once. The source material was peripheral blood, sampled in the third trimester of pregnancy. Source of these receptors: a female donor with multiple sclerosis, enrolled in a pregnancy study. Both conserved end residues are part of each CDR3. Each record gives: V gene, clone size, D gene, J gene, CDR3 protein, CDR3 DNA. The D gene is left open where the match is weak. Expanded clones get a size class; other rows say once, few or many, or leave the size out.

TRBV5-4	NA	TRBD1	TRBJ1-1	CASSLDRGGNTEAFF	TGTGCCAGCAGCTTGGACAGGGGAGGGAACACTGAAGCTTTCTTT
TRBV19	NA	NA	TRBJ1-2	CASSFLDSSYTF	TGTGCCAGTAGTTTCCTGGACAGCTCCTACACCTTC
TRBV18	once	TRBD2	TRBJ2-1	CASSPPSSGRRAYNEQFF	TGTGCCAGCTCACCACCCTCTAGCGGGAGGAGGGCCTACAATGAGCAGTTCTTC
TRBV7-9	NA	TRBD1	TRBJ2-7	CASSFGQAYEQYF	TGTGCCAGCAGCTTCGGACAGGCCTACGAGCAGTACTTC
TRBV25-1	NA	TRBD2	TRBJ2-7	CASSGGLAGVVDEQYF	TGTGCCAGCAGTGGTGGACTAGCGGGAGTCGTCGACGAGCAGTACTTC
TRBV4-2	NA	TRBD2	TRBJ2-2	CASTSAGGANTGELFF	TGTGCCAGCACCTCGGCGGGAGGGGCGAACACCGGGGAGCTGTTTTTT
TRBV4-1	NA	TRBD1	TRBJ1-1	CASSQDSYGQGNTEAFF	TGCGCCAGCAGCCAAGATTCTTATGGACAGGGGAACACTGAAGCTTTCTTT
TRBV11-2	NA	NA	TRBJ1-4	CASSLEQSDNEKLFF	TGTGCCAGCAGCTTAGAACAGTCAGACAATGAAAAACTGTTTTTT
TRBV10-2	NA	TRBD1	TRBJ1-2	CASSGTGMGGYTF	TGCGCCAGCAGTGGGACAGGGATGGGTGGCTACACCTTC
TRBV7-2	NA	NA	TRBJ2-1	CASSSPNGKSSYNEQFF	TGTGCCAGCAGCTCCCCTAACGGGAAGAGCTCCTACAATGAGCAGTTCTTC
TRBV27	NA	NA	TRBJ2-1	CASSLDRGNEQFF	TGTGCCAGCAGTTTAGATAGGGGCAATGAGCAGTTCTTC
TRBV14	NA	TRBD2	TRBJ2-3	CASSNGLAGALDTQYF	TGTGCCAGCAGTAACGGACTAGCGGGGGCTCTGGATACGCAGTATTTT
TRBV6-1	NA	NA	TRBJ1-5	CASSEAPGVRQPQHF	TGTGCCAGCAGTGAAGCGCCAGGGGTCAGGCAGCCCCAGCATTTT
TRBV7-2	NA	NA	TRBJ1-4	CASSLLGHLNEKLFF	TGTGCCAGCAGCTTACTCGGTCATTTGAATGAAAAACTGTTTTTT
TRBV18	NA	TRBD2	TRBJ2-5	CASSPDRLAGYQETQYF	TGTGCCAGCTCCCCAGACAGACTAGCGGGGTACCAAGAGACCCAGTACTTC
TRBV10-1	NA	NA	TRBJ2-2	CASSESTGNTGELFF	TGCGCCAGCAGTGAGTCGACAGGGAACACCGGGGAGCTGTTTTTT
TRBV6-4	NA	TRBD1	TRBJ2-1	CASSASGTGSYNEQFF	TGTGCCAGCAGTGCCTCCGGGACAGGGTCCTACAATGAGCAGTTCTTC
TRBV2	NA	NA	TRBJ2-3	CASSGVSGDTQYF	TGTGCCAGCAGTGGCGTTTCAGGAGATACGCAGTATTTT
TRBV12-5	NA	NA	TRBJ1-3	CASGPGSSSGNTIYF	TGTGCTAGTGGCCCCGGGTCCTCCTCTGGAAACACCATATATTTT
TRBV7-9	NA	TRBD1	TRBJ1-1	CASSGTVDTEAFF	TGTGCCAGCAGCGGGACAGTCGACACTGAAGCTTTCTTT
TRBV5-1	NA	NA	TRBJ1-4	CASSLGDTNEKLFF	TGCGCCAGCAGCTTGGGAGATACCAATGAAAAACTGTTTTTT
TRBV5-1	NA	TRBD1	TRBJ2-5	CASSLGDRVAQETQYF	TGCGCCAGCAGCTTGGGGGACAGGGTAGCTCAAGAGACCCAGTACTTC
TRBV7-9	NA	NA	TRBJ2-7	CASSPGLTYEQYF	TGTGCCAGCAGCCCCGGACTTACCTACGAGCAGTACTTC
TRBV27	once	TRBD2	TRBJ2-1	CASSLRLAGVNEQFF	TGTGCCAGCAGTTTACGGCTAGCGGGGGTCAATGAGCAGTTCTTC
TRBV2	NA	TRBD1	TRBJ1-5	CASSDLGTGQPQHF	TGTGCCAGCAGTGATTTGGGGACAGGCCAGCCCCAGCATTTT
TRBV6-5	NA	NA	TRBJ1-5	CASSYWEGGGPQHF	TGTGCCAGCAGTTACTGGGAGGGAGGGGGGCCCCAGCATTTT
TRBV7-9	NA	NA	TRBJ1-1	CASSSGLENTEAFF	TGTGCCAGCAGCTCGGGACTGGAGAACACTGAAGCTTTCTTT
TRBV7-8	once	NA	TRBJ2-1	CASSFGGGTRAYNEQFF	TGTGCCAGCAGCTTTGGTGGCGGGACTCGAGCCTACAATGAGCAGTTCTTC
TRBV10-2	NA	NA	TRBJ1-5	CASSERTVNQPQHF	TGCGCCAGCAGTGAGAGGACAGTCAATCAGCCCCAGCATTTT
TRBV19	NA	NA	TRBJ2-1	CASSPPRKSVSSYNEQFF	TGTGCCAGTAGTCCCCCCCGGAAGAGCGTTAGCTCCTACAATGAGCAGTTCTTC
TRBV27	NA	NA	TRBJ1-5	CASSLGGYQPQHF	TGTGCCAGCAGTTTGGGAGGTTACCAGCCCCAGCATTTT
TRBV7-3	few	TRBD1	TRBJ2-1	CASSRGPRSYNEQFF	TGTGCCAGCAGTAGGGGGCCACGGTCCTACAATGAGCAGTTCTTC
TRBV11-2	NA	NA	TRBJ2-3	CASSREPDTQYF	TGTGCCAGCAGCCGGGAGCCGGATACGCAGTATTTT
TRBV4-1	NA	NA	TRBJ2-1	CASSEGVLAALEQFF	TGCGCCAGCAGCGAAGGGGTTTTAGCTGCCCTGGAGCAGTTCTTC
TRBV4-1	NA	NA	TRBJ1-1	CASSQDVTLRNTEAFF	TGCGCCAGCAGCCAAGATGTCACCCTAAGGAACACTGAAGCTTTCTTT
TRBV5-4	NA	TRBD2	TRBJ2-7	CASSLSGIYEQYF	TGTGCCAGCAGCTTGAGCGGGATCTACGAGCAGTACTTC
TRBV6-4	NA	NA	TRBJ2-7	CASSAGREPHEQYF	TGTGCCAGCAGTGCAGGTCGGGAGCCCCACGAGCAGTACTTC
TRBV7-2	NA	NA	TRBJ1-2	CASSRRGGDADGYTF	TGTGCCAGCAGCCGCCGGGGGGGGGATGCGGATGGCTACACCTTC
TRBV28	once	TRBD1	TRBJ2-7	CASSGADRTYEQYF	TGTGCCAGCAGTGGAGCGGACAGGACCTACGAGCAGTACTTC
TRBV6-5	NA	NA	TRBJ2-3	CASSYSTLADTQYF	TGTGCCAGCAGTTACTCGACACTTGCAGATACGCAGTATTTT